This TCR beta chain stems from a study of T cell repertoires in cytomegalovirus infection. In the study overall: CMV infection together with matching HLA type was indicated by public TCR beta signatures.

In this sample, this clonotype turned up many times. Its antigen is unknown. General observations from the study: Within the response measured ex vivo, HLA-C-restricted CMV-specific TCR beta clonotypes were dominant.

Using its own MiXCR run on the reads, TCRdb lists one record per CDR3 protein. The sample contains roughly 240,000 distinct CDR3 sequences, approximately 7% of which appear only once. Germline V gene sequence: CDR1 DFQATT, CDR2 SNEGSKA (reference sequence). The CDR3 is 14 residues long. V lost 1 base to trimming and J lost 2 bases, with 9 bases between them. Material for sequencing was PBMCs. The TCR sequence derives from a human donor in good health (CMV status not recorded). Some clones in this sample may be carry-over from other donors' samples. The chain couples TRBV20-1 to TRBJ1-3; D is ambiguous. CDR3 in DNA: TGCAGTGCTAGAGTGGGAGCCCCTGGAAACACCATATATTTT. It codes for CSARVGAPGNTIYF.